The 14 T cell receptor beta chains in this list originate from one sample, sequenced in a study of T cell responses to AZD1222 COVID-19 vaccine. Measured with immunoSEQ multiplex PCR; TCRdb has only the in-frame clones, and not every one. Of approximately 160,000 clones in the sample, 90% are singletons; the top ten hold less than 1.6%. Sequenced here: peripheral blood, sampled on day 0 of AZD1222 vaccination. The source is an adult in good health.

On this clone itself: The junction departs from germline at one end; a sequencing error may be responsible. The genes are TRBV6-6 and TRBJ2-3, with D perhaps TRBD2 (5 bases). This CDR3 region has 14 residues. The germline gives CDR1 MNHNY, CDR2 SVGAGI (reference sequence). CDR3 residues: CTSILAGGTDTQYF. The CDR3 coding sequence is TGTACCAGCATACTGGCCGGGGGCACAGATACGCAGTATTTT.

With respect to this clone: Other DNA sequences within the sample encode an identical CDR3. The gene calls are TRBV27 and TRBJ2-2; D is unresolved. V lost 5 bases and J lost 5, with 6 bases in between. This CDR3 is 12 amino acids long. Germline values: CDR1 MNHEY, CDR2 SMNVEV (reference sequence). The CDR3 sequence is CASSLRTGELFF. In DNA, the CDR3 is TGTGCCAGCAGTCTCCGGACCGGGGAGCTGTTTTTT.

The V gene is TRBV24-1, the J gene TRBJ1-2; D unresolved. The CDR3 is made up of 14 amino acids. CDR1 and CDR2 (germline): KGHDR, SFDVKD. V was shortened by 3 bases and J by 4 bases, with 11 bases between the two germline ends. DNA of the CDR3: TGTGCCACCAGTGATACCAGCGAGAGCTATGGCTACACCTTC. Its translation is CATSDTSESYGYTF.

This clone has only a few counts. The chain combines TRBV6-5 with TRBJ1-1; TRBD1 might be the D (6 bases). With 2 bases removed from V and 0 bases from J, the gap between germline ends came to 7 bases. Germline V gives CDR1 MNHEY, CDR2 SVGAGI. This CDR3 comprises 14 residues. DNA for the CDR3: TGTGCCAGCAGTTACGGGGGCGTGAACACTGAAGCTTTCTTT. Protein: CASSYGGVNTEAFF.

V usage is TRBV6-4 and J usage is TRBJ2-7; 9 bases map to TRBD1. Germline CDR1 MRHNA, CDR2 SNTAGT. The length of the CDR3 is 20 residues. V dropped 0 bases and J dropped 2; count of bases not matched to a gene: 17. The CDR3 DNA follows: TGTGCCAGCAGTGACTCGAGGGCCTTTCTCCGGGACAGGGTTACCTACGAGCAGTACTTC. It codes for CASSDSRAFLRDRVTYEQYF.

This clone was counted between two and nine times. The chain employs TRBV15 and TRBJ1-5; a possible D gene is TRBD1 (6 bases). The CDR3 consists of 16 residues. CDR1 and CDR2 (germline): LNHNV, YYDKDF (reference sequence). Between the trimmed V and J ends, which lost 0 bases and 0 bases, there was a span of 9 bases. DNA of the CDR3: TGTGCCACCAGCAGAGATGGGGGCGATAGCAATCAGCCCCAGCATTTT. Translated: CATSRDGGDSNQPQHF.

This clone was seen just once. The rearrangement joins TRBV6-5 to TRBJ2-5; D gene unclear. Trimming left V 0 bases short and J 2 bases short, with 10 bases between. CDR1 and CDR2 from the germline V gene are MNHEY and SVGAGI. The CDR3 has 15 amino acids. In DNA form, the CDR3 reads TGTGCCAGCAGTTACTCGAAGCACCCGCAAGAGACCCAGTACTTC. Amino acids: CASSYSKHPQETQYF.

In regard to this clone: Compared with germline, one end of the junction differs, possibly owing to a read error. V is TRBV5-1 and J is TRBJ1-1, with a tentative D call TRBD1 (5 bases). This CDR3 has 11 amino acids. Looked up from germline, CDR1 is SGHRS and CDR2 is YFSETQ. The DNA of the CDR3 is TGCGCCAGCAGGGGGGGATCTGAGGCTTTCTTT. Residues: CASRGGSEAFF.

About this clone itself: A read error may account for a junction end that differs from germline. The CDR3 DNA reads TGTGCCAGCAGTTTACTTCAAAAAGGATTTCACTTT. Translation: CASSLLQKGFHF. The chain couples TRBV28 to TRBJ1-1; D gene ambiguous. The CDR3 covers 12 residues. Germline CDR1 MDHEN, CDR2 SYDVKM.

This clone has only one observation. The chain carries TRBV5-1 and TRBJ1-2; TRBD1 is a possible D gene (5 bases). The CDR3 sequence is 14 residues long. Trimming removed 4 bases at V and 4 bases at J, with 14 bases between. CDR1 is SGHRS and CDR2 is YFSETQ in the germline V gene. The CDR3 sequence: CASSPDTFSYGYTF. CDR3 nucleotides: TGCGCCAGCAGCCCGGACACTTTTAGCTATGGCTACACCTTC.

V is TRBV5-4 and J is TRBJ1-1; a possible D gene is TRBD1 (6 bases). Looked up from germline, CDR1 is SGHNT and CDR2 is YYREEE (reference sequence). CDR3 length equals 14 residues. Trimming removed 4 bases at V and 6 bases at J, with 16 bases between. The CDR3 coding sequence is TGTGCCAGCAGCCCTCACAGGGTTGATGCTGAAGCTTTCTTT. This sequence encodes CASSPHRVDAEAFF.

V and J are TRBV19 and TRBJ1-2; 7 nucleotides agree with TRBD1. This CDR3 region has 13 residues. Trimming cost V 11 bases and J 4 bases; bases outside gene matches: 10. In germline, CDR1 is LNHDA, CDR2 SQIVND (reference sequence). In nucleotides, the CDR3 is TGTGCCGGCCGGGCCCCAGGGGGCTATGGCTACACCTTC. Protein: CAGRAPGGYGYTF.

This clone has just one count. V and J are TRBV18 and TRBJ1-1, with a tentative D call TRBD1 (5 bases). The CDR3 extends over 16 amino acids. Germline V gene data show CDR1 as KGHSH and CDR2 as LQKENI. V was cut by 3 bases and J by 5 bases, with 19 bases left in between. The CDR3 nucleotides read TGTGCCAGCTCACCGAGACAGACCTTAGAACGGACTGAAGCTTTCTTT. As protein: CASSPRQTLERTEAFF.

The chain employs TRBV7-3 and TRBJ2-2; the match to TRBD2 covers 9 bases. CDR1 is SGHTA and CDR2 is FQGTGA in the germline V gene. This CDR3 region has 15 residues. V gave up 2 bases and J gave up 6 bases; unmatched junction bases: 4. CDR3: CASSLGAGGPGELFF. The CDR3 DNA follows: TGTGCCAGCAGCTTAGGAGCGGGGGGCCCCGGGGAGCTGTTTTTT.